Described below is a single TCR beta chain sequence and its context. As yet, its antigen is unknown. These data originate in a study of T-cell reconstitution after alpha-beta-depleted transplantation in children. The study, taken as a whole, reports: T-cell counts and diversity at one year post-transplant came mainly from newly produced T cells. Alpha-beta T cells present about two months after transplant were reported to originate from several hundred expanded graft clones.

Molecular barcoding with unique molecular identifiers was used for the TCRbeta library. TCRdb re-analysed the PCR reads in MiXCR, keeping a single row per CDR3 protein. The sample lists approximately 210,000 distinct CDR3 sequences; 17% were seen once. Trimming cost V 5 bases and J 5 bases; bases outside gene matches: 9. The CDR3 runs to 16 residues. V and J are TRBV12-3 or TRBV12-4 and TRBJ2-1; TRBD1 agrees at 10 bases. The clonotype was recovered from a male patient aged 2 to 9 who had a stem cell transplant for acute lymphoblastic leukemia, so the T cells may come from the graft donor. The sample was PBMCs, mostly from graft donor cells, taken 360 days after TCRalphabeta/CD19-depleted stem cell transplant. CDR3 region: CASSGPGQGKDNEQFF. Here the CDR3 DNA reads TGTGCCAGCAGTGGTCCGGGACAGGGGAAGGACAATGAGCAGTTCTTC.